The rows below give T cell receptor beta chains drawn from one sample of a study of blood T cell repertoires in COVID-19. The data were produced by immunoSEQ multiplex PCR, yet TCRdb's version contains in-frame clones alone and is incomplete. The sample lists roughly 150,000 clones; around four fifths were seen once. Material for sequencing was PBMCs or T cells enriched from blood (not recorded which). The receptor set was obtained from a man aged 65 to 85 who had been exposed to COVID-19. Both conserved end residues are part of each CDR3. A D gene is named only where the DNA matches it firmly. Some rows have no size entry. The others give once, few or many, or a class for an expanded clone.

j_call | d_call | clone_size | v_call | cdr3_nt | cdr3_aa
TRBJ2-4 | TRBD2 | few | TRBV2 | TGTGCCAGCAGTGAGGGTCGAGCGGGGGGGCCCAAAAACATTCAGTACTTC | CASSEGRAGGPKNIQYF
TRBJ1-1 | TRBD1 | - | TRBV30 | TGTGCCTGGACCGGACCCACAGGGGTGAACACTGAAGCTTTCTTT | CAWTGPTGVNTEAFF
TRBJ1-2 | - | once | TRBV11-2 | TGTGCCAGCAGCTTAGAGGGAGGTCTTCGCGGTGGCTACACCTTC | CASSLEGGLRGGYTF
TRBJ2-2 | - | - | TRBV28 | TGCGCGGTCGTAGCGTCTGGTTCCGGGGAGCTGTTTTTT | CAVVASGSGELFF
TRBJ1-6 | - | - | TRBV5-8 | TGTGCCAGCAGCTTGCTTCGGGGAGGAGGTTCACCCCTCCACTTT | CASSLLRGGGSPLHF
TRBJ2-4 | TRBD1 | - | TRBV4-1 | TGCGCCAGCAGCCCGAGGGACAGGGAGAACATTCAGTACTTC | CASSPRDRENIQYF
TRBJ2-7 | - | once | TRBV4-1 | TGCGCCAGCAGCCAATCTTCTAGGCTTTACGAGCAGTACTTC | CASSQSSRLYEQYF
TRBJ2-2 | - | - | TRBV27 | TGTGCCAGCAGTCTCCAAGTCGGGGTCGGGGAGCTGTTTTTT | CASSLQVGVGELFF
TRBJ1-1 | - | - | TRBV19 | TGTGCCAGTACGGCAGGGATAAGGGAAGCTTTCTTT | CASTAGIREAFF
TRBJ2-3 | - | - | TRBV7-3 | TGTGCCAGCAGCCCGGGTTCCCACACAGATACGCAGTATTTT | CASSPGSHTDTQYF
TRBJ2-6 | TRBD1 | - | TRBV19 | TGTGCCAGTAGTAGGCGACAGGGGCTTGCTGGGGCCAACGTCCTGACTTTC | CASSRRQGLAGANVLTF
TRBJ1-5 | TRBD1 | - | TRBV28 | TGTGCCAGCAGTATACCCAACAGGGGGAATCAGCCCCAGCATTTT | CASSIPNRGNQPQHF
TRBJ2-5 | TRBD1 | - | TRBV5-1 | TGCGCCAGCAGCTTGGTTTCGGGGACAGGGGGCGAAGAGACCCAGTACTTC | CASSLVSGTGGEETQYF
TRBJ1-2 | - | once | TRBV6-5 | TGTGCCAGCAGTTTTACTAGACAGGCCCGGGGCTACACCTTC | CASSFTRQARGYTF
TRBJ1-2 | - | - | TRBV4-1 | TGCGCCAGCAGCCAAGTTTACCCGGGCGAGGGCCATGGCTACACCTTC | CASSQVYPGEGHGYTF
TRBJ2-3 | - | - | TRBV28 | TGTGCCAGCAGTGGGGGGTCCGCACTCACAGATACGCAGTATTTT | CASSGGSALTDTQYF
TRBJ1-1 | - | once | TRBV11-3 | TGTGCCAGCAGGCCTGCCGGGGACACTGAAGCTTTCTTT | CASRPAGDTEAFF
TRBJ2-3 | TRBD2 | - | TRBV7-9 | TGTGCCAGCAGCACCGGGACTATCGGGTATTTT | CASSTGTIGYF
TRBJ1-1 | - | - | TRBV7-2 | TGTGCCAGCACCCCCTCGTGGGGGGGGCGGACTGAAGCTTTCTTT | CASTPSWGGRTEAFF
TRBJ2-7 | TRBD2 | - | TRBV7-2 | TGTGCCAGCAGCTCTGGTCGGATAGCGGGGGCCTACGAGCAGTACTTC | CASSSGRIAGAYEQYF
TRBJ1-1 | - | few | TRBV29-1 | TGCAGCGTTGATCGGGGGAACACTGAAGCTTTCTTT | CSVDRGNTEAFF
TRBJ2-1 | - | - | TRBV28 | TGTGCCAGCAGTGGATACTATATTTACAATGAGCAGTTCTTC | CASSGYYIYNEQFF
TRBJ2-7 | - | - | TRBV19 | TGTGCCAGTAGTATCCAGGGGAAAGGATACGAGCAGTACTTC | CASSIQGKGYEQYF
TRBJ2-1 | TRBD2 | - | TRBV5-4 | TGTGCCAGCAGCTTGCGGGGGGTCGATGAGCAGTTCTTC | CASSLRGVDEQFF
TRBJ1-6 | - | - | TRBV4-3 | TGCGCCAGCAGCCAAGAAGGGGGGGATTCACCCCTCCACTTT | CASSQEGGDSPLHF
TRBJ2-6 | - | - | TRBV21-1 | TGTGCCAGCAGCAAAGCCCTTCCTCTAGACAGGGAGGCCAACGTCCTGACTTTC | CASSKALPLDREANVLTF
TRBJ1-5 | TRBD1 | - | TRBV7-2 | TGTGCCAGCAGCCCCGGGACAGGGGTCGGTCAGCCCCAGCATTTT | CASSPGTGVGQPQHF
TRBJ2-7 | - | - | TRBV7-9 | TGTGCCAGCAGCTTAGACGGGTTCGAGCAGTACTTC | CASSLDGFEQYF
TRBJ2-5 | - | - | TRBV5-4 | TGTGCCAGCAGCTTGGGTAGCGACTTGCGAGAGACCCAGTACTTC | CASSLGSDLRETQYF
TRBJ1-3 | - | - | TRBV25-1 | TGTGCCAGCAGTGAAGTGGGGGCGGAAGGGGACACCATATATTTT | CASSEVGAEGDTIYF
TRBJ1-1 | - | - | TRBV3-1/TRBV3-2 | TGTGCCAGCAGCCAAGAAGCGGGAATGGACACTGAAGCTTTCTTT | CASSQEAGMDTEAFF
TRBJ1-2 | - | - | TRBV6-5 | TGTGCCAGCAGGGGGATACAGGGAGAGTATGGCTACACCTTC | CASRGIQGEYGYTF
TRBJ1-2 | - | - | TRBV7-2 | TGTGCCAGCAGCTTAACAGGGTACTATGGCTACACCTTC | CASSLTGYYGYTF
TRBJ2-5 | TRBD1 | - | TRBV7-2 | TGTGCCAGCAGCGGACAGGGGATTACCCTTGAGACCCAGTACTTC | CASSGQGITLETQYF
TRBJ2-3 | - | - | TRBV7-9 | TGTGCCAGCAGGAAATCGACTACCCGGGCGGGAGATACGCAGTATTTT | CASRKSTTRAGDTQYF
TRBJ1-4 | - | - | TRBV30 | TGTGCCTTGAGTCCGGGACATAATGAAAAACTGTTTTTT | CALSPGHNEKLFF
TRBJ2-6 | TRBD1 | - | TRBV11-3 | TGTGCCAGCAGTACAGGGGCGATCTCTGGGGCCAACGTCCTGACTTTC | CASSTGAISGANVLTF
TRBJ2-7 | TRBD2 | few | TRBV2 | TGTGCCAGCAGTGAAGCGCGCAGCGGGAAATACGAGCAGTACTTC | CASSEARSGKYEQYF
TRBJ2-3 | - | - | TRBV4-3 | TGCGCCAGCAGCCAAGATGTCCCCTCGGATACGCAGTATTTT | CASSQDVPSDTQYF
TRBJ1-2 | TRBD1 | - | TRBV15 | TGTGCCACCAGCAGAGATAGGGGGACAGGGGCGGTAGTCTATGGCTACACCTTC | CATSRDRGTGAVVYGYTF
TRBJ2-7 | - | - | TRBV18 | TGTGCCAGCTCGTATAACTTCCGAGGGGAGCAGTACTTC | CASSYNFRGEQYF
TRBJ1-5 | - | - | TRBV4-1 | TGCGCCAGCAGCCAACGTCCTTCGCGGGGCAATCAGCCCCAGCATTTT | CASSQRPSRGNQPQHF
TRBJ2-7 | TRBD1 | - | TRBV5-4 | TGTGCCAGCGGCCGGGACAGGGGTGCCTACGAGCAGTACTTC | CASGRDRGAYEQYF
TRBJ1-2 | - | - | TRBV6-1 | TGTGCCAGCAGTGAAGCGGGAGGGGCGCAAATAGGCTACACCTTC | CASSEAGGAQIGYTF
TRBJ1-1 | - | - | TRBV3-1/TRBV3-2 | TGTGCCAGCAGCCAAGAGACAACAGAACCAGCGGGAGCTTTCTTT | CASSQETTEPAGAFF
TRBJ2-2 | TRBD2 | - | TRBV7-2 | TGTGCCAGCAGCTTTACTAGCGGGGGGCTCACCGGGGAGCTGTTTTTT | CASSFTSGGLTGELFF
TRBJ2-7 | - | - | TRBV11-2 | TGTGCCAGCAGCTTAGGGTGGGCAGAGGAGCAGTACTTC | CASSLGWAEEQYF
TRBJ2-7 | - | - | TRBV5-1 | TGCGCCAGCAGCCCGGACCTACAGGGAGGGGTGGGGTACTTC | CASSPDLQGGVGYF
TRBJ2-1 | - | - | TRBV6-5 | TGTGCCAGCAGTACCAAGAGGGTGCATGAGCAGTTCTTC | CASSTKRVHEQFF
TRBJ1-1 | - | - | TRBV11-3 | TGTGCCAGCAGCTTATACTTTGGGGGCCCAAACACTGAAGCTTTCTTT | CASSLYFGGPNTEAFF
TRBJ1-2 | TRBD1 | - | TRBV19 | TGTGCCAGTAGACCGGGACAGAATAACTATGGCTACACCTTC | CASRPGQNNYGYTF
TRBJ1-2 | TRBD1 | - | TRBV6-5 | TGTGCCAGCAGTTCGCCATCACAGGGGTTCTTGTATGGCTACACCTTC | CASSSPSQGFLYGYTF